Listed below are T cell receptor beta chains from one sample, sequenced in a study of blood T cell repertoires in COVID-19. Clones were sequenced by immunoSEQ multiplex PCR, and TCRdb holds only the in-frame ones, with some missing. The sample holds 70,000 or so clones, more than 80% seen once. Input material: peripheral blood. Every receptor here comes from a woman older than 75 with active COVID-19. The conserved cysteine and the conserved F or W are not part of the CDR3 here. Fields, in order: V gene, CDR3 protein.

TRBV3-1/TRBV3-2 ASSQDSITY
TRBV5-6 ASSYGTGSNSPLH
TRBV5-1 ASMEGAAQNTEAF
TRBV28 ASSLGGGIGTEAF
TRBV7-2 ASSQPGQGWGY
TRBV6-1 ASSEAYRPTT
TRBV9 ASSAGTGGGQETQY
TRBV18 ASSPLDSLQWTDEQF
TRBV7-9 ASSLLTATDTQY
TRBV4-3 ASSQTLAGGPLYNEQF
TRBV7-2 ASSRHKTNYEQY
TRBV28 ASKGADNSPLH
TRBV3-1/TRBV3-2 ASSQQTSGRNTGELF
TRBV28 ASSLYSRGTGPGYT
TRBV6-5 ASSYSILSGGGEQY
TRBV2 ASSAQSSYNEQF
TRBV7-9 ASSLGQGPNEKLF
TRBV4-2 ASSQGVTGSYEQY
TRBV28 ASSTGLHTDTQY
TRBV19 ASSIGSGAGRAEQF
TRBV29-1 SVAKGRDAYEQY
TRBV6-2/TRBV6-3 ASSRWDLNTQY
TRBV29-1 IIVLAGSDEQF
TRBV3-1/TRBV3-2 ASSQASSYEQY
TRBV7-9 ASSPARDRKETQY
TRBV3-1/TRBV3-2 ASSLRGSYEQY
TRBV7-8 ASSAREGGPYNEQF